This TCR beta chain is from a study of monozygotic twins with inflammatory bowel disease. Germline-derived CDR1 and CDR2 are SGHDT and YYEEEE. CDR3 size: 13 residues. TCRdb re-called the 5' RACE reads and catalogs CDR3 proteins one per entry, DNA excluded. The data include 300,000 to 400,000 distinct CDR3 sequences; the top ten clones carry 2% to 3%. This chain connects TRBV5-6 to TRBJ2-1. The TCR was taken from a human donor with ulcerative colitis or Crohn's disease, or a healthy co-twin of an affected twin (not recorded which). Sequencing input: blood. This chain's CDR3 is CASSFGEFGEQFF.